In its sample, the clone carrying this T cell receptor (beta chain) was seen a few times. One end of the junction is discordant with germline, which a read error may explain. Together with a sample-barcoded 5' primer, a J-beta primer mix was included in a second PCR lasting about 7 to 12 cycles. Each CDR3 protein is one row after TCRdb ran MiXCR on the 5' RACE reads. The sample has 450,000 to 650,000 distinct CDR3 sequences, more than 20% seen once. The source of the sample is a study of blood T cells in healthy people across ages. These data also featured in a second study, about T cells of mothers and their children.

The receptor's source is a boy between 10 and 17 years old in good health. Sequences were obtained from blood.

The CDR3 DNA reads as TGTGCCAGCAGTTACTCGGAGTCGGGGGGGCAGGGTGAGCAGCTCTTC. Translated, it gives CASSYSESGGQGEQLF. V gene TRBV6-5 combines with J gene TRBJ2-5; 8 positions agree with TRBD2. There are 16 residues in the CDR3. CDR1 MNHEY and CDR2 SVGAGI come from the germline V gene.